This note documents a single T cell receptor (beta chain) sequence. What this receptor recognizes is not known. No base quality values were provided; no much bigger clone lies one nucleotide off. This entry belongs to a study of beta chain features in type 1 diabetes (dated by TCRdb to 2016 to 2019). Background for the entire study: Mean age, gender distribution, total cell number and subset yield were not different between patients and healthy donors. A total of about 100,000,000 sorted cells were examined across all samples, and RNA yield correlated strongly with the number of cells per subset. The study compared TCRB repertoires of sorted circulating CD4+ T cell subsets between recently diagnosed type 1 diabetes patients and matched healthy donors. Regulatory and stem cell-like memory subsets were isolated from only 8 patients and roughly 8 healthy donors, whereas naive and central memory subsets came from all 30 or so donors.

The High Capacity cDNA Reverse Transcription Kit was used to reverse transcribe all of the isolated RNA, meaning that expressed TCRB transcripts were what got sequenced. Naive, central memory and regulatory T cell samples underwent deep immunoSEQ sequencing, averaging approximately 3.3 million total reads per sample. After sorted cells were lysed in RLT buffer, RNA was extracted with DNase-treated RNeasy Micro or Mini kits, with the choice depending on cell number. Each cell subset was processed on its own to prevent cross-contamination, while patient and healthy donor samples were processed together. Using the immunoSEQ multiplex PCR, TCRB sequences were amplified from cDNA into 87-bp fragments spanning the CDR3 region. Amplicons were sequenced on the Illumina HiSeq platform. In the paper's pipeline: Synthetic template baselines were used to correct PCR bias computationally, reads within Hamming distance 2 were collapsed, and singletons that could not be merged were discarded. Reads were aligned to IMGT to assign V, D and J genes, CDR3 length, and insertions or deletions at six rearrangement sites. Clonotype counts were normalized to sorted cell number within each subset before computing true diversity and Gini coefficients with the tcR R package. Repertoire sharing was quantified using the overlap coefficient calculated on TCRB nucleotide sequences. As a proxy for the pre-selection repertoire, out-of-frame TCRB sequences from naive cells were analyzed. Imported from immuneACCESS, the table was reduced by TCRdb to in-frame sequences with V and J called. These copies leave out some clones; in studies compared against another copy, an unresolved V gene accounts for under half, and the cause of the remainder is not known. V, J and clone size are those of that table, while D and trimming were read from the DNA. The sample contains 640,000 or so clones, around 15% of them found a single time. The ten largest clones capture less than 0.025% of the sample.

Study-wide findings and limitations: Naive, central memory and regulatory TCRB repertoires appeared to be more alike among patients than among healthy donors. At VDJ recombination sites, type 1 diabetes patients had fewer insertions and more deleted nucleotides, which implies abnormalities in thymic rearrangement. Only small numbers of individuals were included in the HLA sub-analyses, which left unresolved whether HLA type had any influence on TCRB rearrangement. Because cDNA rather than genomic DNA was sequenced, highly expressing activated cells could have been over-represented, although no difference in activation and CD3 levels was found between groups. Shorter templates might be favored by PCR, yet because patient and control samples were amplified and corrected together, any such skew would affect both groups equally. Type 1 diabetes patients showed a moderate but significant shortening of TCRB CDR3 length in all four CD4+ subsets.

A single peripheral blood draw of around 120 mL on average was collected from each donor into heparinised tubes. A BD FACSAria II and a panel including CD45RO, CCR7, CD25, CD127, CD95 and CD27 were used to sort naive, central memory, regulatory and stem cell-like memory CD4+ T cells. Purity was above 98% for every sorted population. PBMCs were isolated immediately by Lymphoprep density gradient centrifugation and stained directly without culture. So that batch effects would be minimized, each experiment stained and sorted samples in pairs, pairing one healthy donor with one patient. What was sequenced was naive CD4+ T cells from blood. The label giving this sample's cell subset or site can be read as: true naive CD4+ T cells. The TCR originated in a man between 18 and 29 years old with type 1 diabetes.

The CDR3 protein: CAWVKSGYEQYF. Here is the DNA: TGTGCCTGGGTAAAGTCCGGCTACGAGCAGTACTTC. The sequence links TRBV30 to TRBJ2-7; the D gene remains uncertain. Based on the germline V gene (reference sequence), the CDR1 and CDR2 sequences are GTSNPN and SVGIG. The junction shows trimming of 5 bases on V and 3 bases on J, plus 11 bases between the germline ends. Inclusive of the bounding cysteine and phenylalanine, the CDR3 is 12 residues long. Only CDR3 DNA is held: 36 bases, read in frame from base 1.